This is a list of T cell receptor beta chains from one sample in a study of CD8+ T cells in alopecia areata. TCRdb keeps only in-frame clones here, not all; method: immunoSEQ multiplex PCR. The sample lists approximately 59,000 clones, roughly half occurring once. This specimen was CD8+ T cells sorted from blood, taken at week 0. The receptor set was obtained from a human donor with alopecia areata. CDR3s include the opening cysteine and the closing phenylalanine or tryptophan. A D gene is named only where the DNA matches it firmly. Only some rows state a clone size, as once, few, many or a class for expanded clones.

TRBJ1-1	TRBV9	TRBD1	.	TGTGCCAGCAGCGTAGGTGGACAGGTGAACACTGAAGCTTTCTTT	CASSVGGQVNTEAFF
TRBJ2-1	TRBV9	TRBD2	few	TGTGCCAGCAGCGTAGACGGTAGCGGGGTTTACAATGAGCAGTTCTTC	CASSVDGSGVYNEQFF
TRBJ2-7	TRBV29-1	.	once	TGCAGCGTTCGTAGCGGTGACTCCTACGAGCAGTACTTC	CSVRSGDSYEQYF
TRBJ2-5	TRBV7-9	.	.	TGTGCCAGCAGCTTAGCAGACGGGATTCGGGAGACCCAGTACTTC	CASSLADGIRETQYF
TRBJ2-1	TRBV29-1	.	few	TGCAGCGTTGTTGAGAATAATGAGCAGTTCTTC	CSVVENNEQFF
TRBJ1-1	TRBV27	.	.	TGTGCCAGCAGTTTTGGGTTTAGATACACTGAAGCTTTCTTT	CASSFGFRYTEAFF
TRBJ1-1	TRBV28	.	.	TGTGCCAGCAGTTTATCTGGGAACACTGAAGCTTTCTTT	CASSLSGNTEAFF
TRBJ1-2	TRBV29-1	.	.	TGCAGCTTGGAAGGTCCTGCTGGCTACACCTTC	CSLEGPAGYTF
TRBJ2-5	TRBV7-6	TRBD1	few	TGTGCCAGCAGCCGCGAGGGACAGGCCCAGGGGACCCAGTACTTC	CASSREGQAQGTQYF
TRBJ1-5	TRBV4-1	.	.	TGCGCCAGCAGCCCCCGAGAGGGTCTCGGGCAGCCCCAGCATTTT	CASSPREGLGQPQHF
TRBJ2-7	TRBV29-1	TRBD1	few	TGCAGCGTTCTCGGGACAGACTACGAGCAGTACTTC	CSVLGTDYEQYF
TRBJ2-5	TRBV5-1	.	few	TGCGCCAGCAGCTTGCGCCAAGAGACCCAGTACTTC	CASSLRQETQYF
TRBJ2-7	TRBV27	TRBD2	.	TGTGCCAGCAGTTCCTACGCCGGGACTAGCTCCCTTGAGCAGTACTTC	CASSSYAGTSSLEQYF
TRBJ2-3	TRBV4-3	TRBD2	.	TGCGCCAGCAGCCAAGGCTGGGGGGGGACAGATACGCAGTATTTT	CASSQGWGGTDTQYF
TRBJ2-7	TRBV29-1	.	.	TGCAGCGTTGCCAAGAATCGCTACGAGCAGTACTTC	CSVAKNRYEQYF
TRBJ2-7	TRBV2	.	.	TGTGCCAGCAGTGAGCGCTGGTTCTCCTACGAGCAGTACTTC	CASSERWFSYEQYF
TRBJ1-4	TRBV4-3	.	.	TGCGCCAGCAGCCAAGAGTCCGTCCGGGAAAAACTGTTTTTT	CASSQESVREKLFF
TRBJ1-5	TRBV10-3	.	.	TGTGCCATCAGTGATGGGGCGACAGAGGGTCAGCCCCAGCATTTT	CAISDGATEGQPQHF
TRBJ2-3	TRBV2	.	.	TGTGCCAGCAAAGGACAGTCTTGGGGCACAGATACGCAGTATTTT	CASKGQSWGTDTQYF
TRBJ1-3	TRBV7-2	.	.	TGTGCCAGCAGCTTTTGGGGGGCTGGAAACACCATATATTTT	CASSFWGAGNTIYF
TRBJ2-1	TRBV5-4	.	few	TGTGCCAGCAGCCCGGAAGTTTCAGGGAATGAGCAGTTCTTC	CASSPEVSGNEQFF
TRBJ2-5	TRBV10-2	.	few	TGCGCCAGCAGTCCGGACCAAGGGGTTCAACTTAGAGAGACCCAGTACTTC	CASSPDQGVQLRETQYF
TRBJ2-1	TRBV7-9	TRBD2	.	TGTGCCAGCAGCCCCTCCGGGGCGGGAGCAAGGAATGAGCAGTTCTTC	CASSPSGAGARNEQFF
TRBJ2-7	TRBV29-1	.	.	TGCAGCGTCCTAGAACGGGGGCTACGAGAGCAGTACTTC	CSVLERGLREQYF
TRBJ2-4	TRBV9	TRBD2	.	TGTGCCAGCAGCGCCGAGAGGACGAGGTCACCTAGCGGGTTGAACATTCAGTACTTC	CASSAERTRSPSGLNIQYF
TRBJ2-1	TRBV7-9	.	.	TGTGCCAGCAGCTTGGACCCTCAACCAGGGCAGTTCTTC	CASSLDPQPGQFF
TRBJ2-3	TRBV4-1	.	.	TGCGCCAGCAGCCAAGAACCAGGGACAGATACGCAGTATTTT	CASSQEPGTDTQYF
TRBJ1-5	TRBV7-9	.	.	TGTGCCAGCAGCCAGGGACAATACAATCAGCCCCAGCATTTT	CASSQGQYNQPQHF
TRBJ2-1	TRBV2	.	few	TGTGCCAGCAGTGTTAGTGGGAGGTACGGTAGCTCCTACAATGAGCAGTTCTTC	CASSVSGRYGSSYNEQFF
TRBJ2-3	TRBV25-1	TRBD2	.	TGTGCCAGCAGTGATCGACTAGCGGGAGGTCCAGATACGCAGTATTTT	CASSDRLAGGPDTQYF
TRBJ2-7	TRBV29-1	.	few	TGCAGCGTTGCAGGGGGGGCCTACGAGCAGTACTTC	CSVAGGAYEQYF
TRBJ2-7	TRBV5-8	.	many	TGTGCCAGCAGCGCGGTTTCGTCCTACGAGCAGTACTTC	CASSAVSSYEQYF
TRBJ2-1	TRBV29-1	TRBD1	.	TGCAGCGTAGACAGGGGGCGCAACTACAATGAGCAGTTCTTC	CSVDRGRNYNEQFF
TRBJ2-2	TRBV6-1	TRBD2	hyperexpanded	TGTGCCAGCAGAGCGGGAGGGGACGCCGGGGAGCTGTTTTTT	CASRAGGDAGELFF
TRBJ1-1	TRBV5-1	.	few	TGCGCCAGCAGCTTGGAAGGGGATGGTACTGAAGCTTTCTTT	CASSLEGDGTEAFF
TRBJ2-5	TRBV11-2	TRBD2	.	TGTGCCAGCAGCTTAGCTCGCGGGAGGGAGACCCAGTACTTC	CASSLARGRETQYF
TRBJ2-3	TRBV29-1	TRBD1	.	TGCAGCGCCCCCTCGGGACAGTGGGATACGCAGTATTTT	CSAPSGQWDTQYF
TRBJ2-5	TRBV29-1	TRBD1	.	TGCAGCGTTCAGGCGTCGACAGGGGGTAGAGGGGCCCAGTACTTC	CSVQASTGGRGAQYF
TRBJ2-7	TRBV18	.	.	TGTGCCAGCTCACACCCGGGACTGAACTACGAGCAGTACTTC	CASSHPGLNYEQYF
TRBJ1-1	TRBV4-1	TRBD1	once	TGCGCCAGCAGCCCAGGACAGGGGGCGAACACTGAAGCTTTCTTT	CASSPGQGANTEAFF
TRBJ1-1	TRBV4-1	.	.	TGCGCCAGCAGCCAGACTCACAGGGAAGCTTTCTTT	CASSQTHREAFF
TRBJ2-7	TRBV29-1	TRBD2	.	TGCAGCGTCCGGACTAGCGGGAGACACGAGCAGTACTTC	CSVRTSGRHEQYF
TRBJ1-3	TRBV28	.	.	TGTGCCAGCAGCCTTGGAAACACCATATATTTT	CASSLGNTIYF
TRBJ2-7	TRBV27	.	.	TGTGCCAGCAGCCAGACAGTATCCTACGAGCAGTACTTC	CASSQTVSYEQYF
TRBJ1-3	TRBV4-1	.	.	TGCGCCAGCAGCCAAGACGGAAACACCATATATTTT	CASSQDGNTIYF
TRBJ1-4	TRBV14	.	.	TGTGCCAGCAGCCAAGATAAGCAGTGGGGTGAAAAACTGTTTTTT	CASSQDKQWGEKLFF
TRBJ2-7	TRBV7-9	.	.	TGTGCCAGCAGCCATACAGGGTACTACGAGCAGTACTTC	CASSHTGYYEQYF
TRBJ2-7	TRBV6-5	.	.	TGTGCCAGCAGTTCCCTTTCCGGTTTGAGCCGCGAGCAGTACTTC	CASSSLSGLSREQYF
TRBJ2-2	TRBV29-1	.	.	TGCAGCGTTGAAGACACAGGCGTTGGCACCGGGGAGCTGTTTTTT	CSVEDTGVGTGELFF
TRBJ2-7	TRBV27	TRBD1	once	TGTGCCAGCAGTTTATCCGGGACAGGGTTCCCCTACGAGCAGTACTTC	CASSLSGTGFPYEQYF
TRBJ2-1	TRBV4-1	TRBD1	.	TGCGCCAGCAGCCAGACAGGGACGTACTACAATGAGCAGTTCTTC	CASSQTGTYYNEQFF
TRBJ1-1	TRBV14	TRBD1	few	TGTGCCAGCAGCCGTCGACAGGGAGGCACTGAAGCTTTCTTT	CASSRRQGGTEAFF
TRBJ2-1	TRBV6-6	.	.	TGTGCCAGCAGCATGAGTGGGAGCTCCTACAATGAGCAGTTCTTC	CASSMSGSSYNEQFF
TRBJ2-7	TRBV20-1	.	.	TGCAGTGCTACCCCAGGGAACGAGCAGTACTTC	CSATPGNEQYF
TRBJ2-6	TRBV5-1	TRBD2	.	TGCGCCAGCAGCTTGGTCTCGTCGGGAGGTCTAGCTGGGGCCAACGTCCTGACTTTC	CASSLVSSGGLAGANVLTF
TRBJ2-7	TRBV25-1	.	.	TGTGCCAGCAGCATAGGTTACGAGCAGTACTTC	CASSIGYEQYF
TRBJ2-5	TRBV29-1	.	.	TGCAGCGTTGAGAGACGGGATAAGACCCAGTACTTC	CSVERRDKTQYF